This is a list of T cell receptor beta chains from one sample in a study of shared clonotypes between healthy human individuals. The data were produced by immunoSEQ multiplex PCR, yet TCRdb's version contains in-frame clones alone and is incomplete. The profile shows about 79,000 clones, roughly two thirds of them singletons. Material for sequencing was memory CD8+ T cells sorted from blood. These receptors originate from a man aged 25-40 years in good health. Both conserved end residues are part of each CDR3. The D gene is left open where the match is weak. The listing skips clone size in some rows; elsewhere it reads once, few, many or a size class.

d_call: -; j_call: TRBJ1-1; clone_size: -; v_call: TRBV9; cdr3_aa: CASSADLTGAAAFF; cdr3_nt: TGTGCCAGCAGCGCCGACCTGACAGGAGCGGCCGCTTTCTTT
d_call: -; j_call: TRBJ2-1; clone_size: -; v_call: TRBV6-1; cdr3_aa: CASSSSAPEQFF; cdr3_nt: TGTGCCAGCAGTTCCTCCGCTCCTGAGCAGTTCTTC
d_call: -; j_call: TRBJ1-1; clone_size: -; v_call: TRBV7-9; cdr3_aa: CASSPHLSPAVTEAFF; cdr3_nt: TGTGCCAGCAGCCCCCACCTTTCGCCCGCGGTTACTGAAGCTTTCTTT
d_call: -; j_call: TRBJ2-1; clone_size: -; v_call: TRBV6-1; cdr3_aa: CASSEGPGGSYNEQFF; cdr3_nt: TGTGCCAGCAGTGAGGGACCGGGTGGCTCCTACAATGAGCAGTTCTTC
d_call: -; j_call: TRBJ2-1; clone_size: few; v_call: TRBV7-6; cdr3_aa: CASSLEVSDLYRPLDNEQFF; cdr3_nt: TGTGCCAGCAGCTTAGAAGTTTCGGACCTGTATCGCCCGTTAGACAATGAGCAGTTCTTC
d_call: -; j_call: TRBJ2-7; clone_size: -; v_call: TRBV2; cdr3_aa: CAIGIQSYEQYF; cdr3_nt: TGTGCCATCGGGATCCAATCATACGAGCAGTACTTC
d_call: TRBD2; j_call: TRBJ2-1; clone_size: many; v_call: TRBV28; cdr3_aa: CASSPGTSGRNEQFF; cdr3_nt: TGTGCCAGCAGTCCGGGGACTAGCGGGAGGAATGAGCAGTTCTTC
d_call: -; j_call: TRBJ2-7; clone_size: few; v_call: TRBV27; cdr3_aa: CASSLRFGGDYEQYF; cdr3_nt: TGTGCCAGCAGTTTAAGGTTCGGTGGGGACTACGAGCAGTACTTC
d_call: -; j_call: TRBJ1-1; clone_size: once; v_call: TRBV2; cdr3_aa: CASETGPNTEAFF; cdr3_nt: TGTGCCAGCGAGACCGGGCCGAACACTGAAGCTTTCTTT
d_call: -; j_call: TRBJ1-5; clone_size: many; v_call: TRBV11-2; cdr3_aa: CASSTQGNQPQHF; cdr3_nt: TGTGCCAGCAGCACACAGGGTAATCAGCCCCAGCATTTT
d_call: TRBD1; j_call: TRBJ1-1; clone_size: -; v_call: TRBV5-6; cdr3_aa: CASSSDRIEAFF; cdr3_nt: TGTGCCAGCAGCTCGGACAGGATTGAAGCTTTCTTT
d_call: -; j_call: TRBJ2-2; clone_size: -; v_call: TRBV15; cdr3_aa: CATSGRGRFTGELFF; cdr3_nt: TGTGCCACCAGCGGCCGGGGACGATTCACCGGGGAACTGTTTTTT
d_call: -; j_call: TRBJ2-7; clone_size: -; v_call: TRBV5-1; cdr3_aa: CASSLVGRLGYEQYF; cdr3_nt: TGCGCCAGCAGCTTGGTGGGTAGGTTGGGATACGAGCAGTACTTC
d_call: -; j_call: TRBJ2-1; clone_size: -; v_call: TRBV7-3; cdr3_aa: CASSFNGGWDEQFF; cdr3_nt: TGTGCCAGCAGCTTTAACGGGGGCTGGGATGAGCAGTTCTTC
d_call: -; j_call: TRBJ1-2; clone_size: many; v_call: TRBV5-4; cdr3_aa: CASGLQGALGYGYTF; cdr3_nt: TGTGCCAGCGGGTTGCAGGGTGCGCTCGGCTATGGCTACACCTTC
d_call: -; j_call: TRBJ1-2; clone_size: -; v_call: TRBV6-5; cdr3_aa: CASSYTGMRGYTF; cdr3_nt: TGTGCCAGCAGTTACACAGGGATGCGTGGCTACACCTTC
d_call: -; j_call: TRBJ2-1; clone_size: many; v_call: TRBV25-1; cdr3_aa: CASISRESFTFF; cdr3_nt: TGTGCCAGTATCAGCAGGGAAAGCTTCACGTTCTTC
d_call: -; j_call: TRBJ2-7; clone_size: -; v_call: TRBV5-4; cdr3_aa: CASSLYLGSSYEQYF; cdr3_nt: TGTGCCAGCAGCTTATACCTTGGCTCGTCCTACGAGCAGTACTTC
d_call: -; j_call: TRBJ2-7; clone_size: few; v_call: TRBV27; cdr3_aa: CASRKTDRAYEQYF; cdr3_nt: TGTGCCAGCAGGAAAACGGACAGAGCCTACGAGCAGTACTTC
d_call: -; j_call: TRBJ2-5; clone_size: -; v_call: TRBV6-6; cdr3_aa: CASSSPRGVETQYF; cdr3_nt: TGTGCCAGCAGTTCCCCACGAGGGGTAGAGACCCAGTACTTC
d_call: -; j_call: TRBJ2-3; clone_size: -; v_call: TRBV27; cdr3_aa: CASSSELGTDTQYF; cdr3_nt: TGTGCCAGCAGTTCAGAGCTAGGCACAGATACGCAGTATTTT
d_call: TRBD2; j_call: TRBJ2-5; clone_size: many; v_call: TRBV6-1; cdr3_aa: CASSEASGSQETQYF; cdr3_nt: TGTGCCAGCAGTGAAGCTAGCGGGAGTCAAGAGACCCAGTACTTC
d_call: TRBD2; j_call: TRBJ2-7; clone_size: -; v_call: TRBV6-6; cdr3_aa: CASSLGLANYEQYF; cdr3_nt: TGTGCCAGCAGTCTCGGACTAGCCAACTACGAGCAGTACTTC
d_call: -; j_call: TRBJ1-2; clone_size: many; v_call: TRBV28; cdr3_aa: CASSRDYGYTF; cdr3_nt: TGTGCCAGCAGTCGGGACTATGGCTACACCTTC
d_call: -; j_call: TRBJ2-1; clone_size: -; v_call: TRBV19; cdr3_aa: CASSPYSAPELSNEQFF; cdr3_nt: TGTGCCAGTAGTCCCTATTCGGCACCGGAGCTCTCCAATGAGCAGTTCTTC
d_call: -; j_call: TRBJ2-7; clone_size: many; v_call: TRBV28; cdr3_aa: CAIETGRWSPYEQYF; cdr3_nt: TGTGCCATCGAAACGGGGAGGTGGAGCCCCTACGAGCAGTACTTC
d_call: TRBD1; j_call: TRBJ2-7; clone_size: few; v_call: TRBV13; cdr3_aa: CASSFGTAYEQYF; cdr3_nt: TGTGCCAGCAGCTTCGGGACAGCCTACGAGCAGTACTTC
d_call: TRBD1; j_call: TRBJ1-5; clone_size: many; v_call: TRBV19; cdr3_aa: CASSSRGTGGNQPQHF; cdr3_nt: TGTGCCAGTAGTTCCCGGGGGACAGGGGGCAATCAGCCCCAGCATTTT
d_call: -; j_call: TRBJ2-1; clone_size: few; v_call: TRBV27; cdr3_aa: CASSLRHPHEQFF; cdr3_nt: TGTGCCAGCAGTTTGAGGCATCCCCATGAGCAGTTCTTC
d_call: -; j_call: TRBJ2-7; clone_size: -; v_call: TRBV27; cdr3_aa: CASSKVRDTTYYEQYF; cdr3_nt: TGTGCCAGCAGTAAAGTTAGGGACACTACCTACTACGAGCAGTACTTC
d_call: -; j_call: TRBJ2-3; clone_size: few; v_call: TRBV7-2; cdr3_aa: CASSPGTLLPDTQYF; cdr3_nt: TGTGCCAGCAGCCCCGGGACGCTCCTTCCAGATACGCAGTATTTT
d_call: -; j_call: TRBJ1-1; clone_size: -; v_call: TRBV5-6; cdr3_aa: CASSLGSYTEAFF; cdr3_nt: TGTGCCAGCAGCTTGGGGAGCTACACTGAAGCTTTCTTT
d_call: -; j_call: TRBJ1-5; clone_size: -; v_call: TRBV7-5; cdr3_aa: CASSIDGQGGDQPQHF; cdr3_nt: TGTGCCAGCAGCATTGACGGACAGGGAGGGGATCAGCCCCAGCATTTT
d_call: TRBD2; j_call: TRBJ2-1; clone_size: -; v_call: TRBV13; cdr3_aa: CASSSVLAGAYNEQFF; cdr3_nt: TGTGCCAGCAGCTCAGTACTAGCGGGAGCTTACAATGAGCAGTTCTTC
d_call: -; j_call: TRBJ2-5; clone_size: -; v_call: TRBV6-1; cdr3_aa: CASRLLGAQETQYF; cdr3_nt: TGTGCCAGCCGCCTACTGGGGGCCCAAGAGACCCAGTACTTC
d_call: -; j_call: TRBJ2-5; clone_size: -; v_call: TRBV7-2; cdr3_aa: CASSLLSPGTFQETQYF; cdr3_nt: TGTGCCAGCAGCTTATTATCCCCGGGGACCTTTCAAGAGACCCAGTACTTC
d_call: -; j_call: TRBJ2-7; clone_size: -; v_call: TRBV20-1; cdr3_aa: CSARGLREQYF; cdr3_nt: TGCAGTGCTAGAGGTCTACGAGAGCAGTACTTC
d_call: TRBD2; j_call: TRBJ2-2; clone_size: -; v_call: TRBV27; cdr3_aa: CASSLVSGRPGELFF; cdr3_nt: TGTGCCAGCAGTTTAGTTAGCGGGAGGCCCGGGGAGCTGTTTTTT
d_call: TRBD2; j_call: TRBJ2-2; clone_size: once; v_call: TRBV5-1; cdr3_aa: CASSSHGLAGVSSAGELFF; cdr3_nt: TGCGCCAGCAGCTCGCACGGACTAGCTGGGGTATCCTCCGCCGGGGAGCTGTTTTTT
d_call: TRBD2; j_call: TRBJ2-1; clone_size: -; v_call: TRBV7-8; cdr3_aa: CASSLAGLAGGYNEQFF; cdr3_nt: TGTGCCAGCAGCTTGGCCGGTCTAGCGGGAGGGTACAATGAGCAGTTCTTC
d_call: TRBD2; j_call: TRBJ2-1; clone_size: few; v_call: TRBV29-1; cdr3_aa: CSGGLGGNEQFF; cdr3_nt: TGCAGCGGGGGACTAGGCGGCAATGAGCAGTTCTTC
d_call: TRBD1; j_call: TRBJ2-4; clone_size: few; v_call: TRBV25-1; cdr3_aa: CASSESPKDRPAKNIQYF; cdr3_nt: TGTGCCAGCAGTGAATCGCCGAAGGACAGGCCAGCGAAAAACATTCAGTACTTC
d_call: -; j_call: TRBJ1-5; clone_size: -; v_call: TRBV18; cdr3_aa: CASSPPPTARNQPQHF; cdr3_nt: TGTGCCAGCTCACCACCCCCCACGGCGCGAAATCAGCCCCAGCATTTT
d_call: TRBD1; j_call: TRBJ2-2; clone_size: -; v_call: TRBV28; cdr3_aa: CASSSPDRVGELFF; cdr3_nt: TGTGCCAGCAGTTCGCCGGACAGGGTCGGGGAGCTGTTTTTT
d_call: -; j_call: TRBJ2-1; clone_size: -; v_call: TRBV7-7; cdr3_aa: CASSLELSSYNEQFF; cdr3_nt: TGTGCCAGCAGCTTAGAGTTGAGCTCCTACAATGAGCAGTTCTTC
d_call: TRBD2; j_call: TRBJ2-1; clone_size: -; v_call: TRBV6-5; cdr3_aa: CASSELAGGNEQFF; cdr3_nt: TGTGCCAGCAGTGAACTAGCGGGAGGCAATGAGCAGTTCTTC
d_call: -; j_call: TRBJ2-2; clone_size: -; v_call: TRBV28; cdr3_aa: CASTSYLAGLTGELFF; cdr3_nt: TGTGCCAGCACCTCCTATCTGGCGGGCCTCACCGGGGAGCTGTTTTTT
d_call: -; j_call: TRBJ2-1; clone_size: -; v_call: TRBV10-3; cdr3_aa: CAISGRSVGHEQFF; cdr3_nt: TGTGCCATCAGTGGCAGGAGTGTGGGTCATGAGCAGTTCTTC
d_call: -; j_call: TRBJ1-1; clone_size: -; v_call: TRBV9; cdr3_aa: CASSVGWSVDSGTEAFF; cdr3_nt: TGTGCCAGCAGCGTAGGATGGTCAGTAGACAGCGGAACTGAAGCTTTCTTT
d_call: -; j_call: TRBJ2-7; clone_size: -; v_call: TRBV7-2; cdr3_aa: CASSSGDLYEQYF; cdr3_nt: TGTGCCAGCAGTTCCGGGGATCTCTACGAGCAGTACTTC
d_call: -; j_call: TRBJ2-2; clone_size: -; v_call: TRBV7-9; cdr3_aa: CASSLPRHTGELFF; cdr3_nt: TGTGCCAGCAGCCTCCCCCGTCACACCGGGGAGCTGTTTTTT
d_call: -; j_call: TRBJ1-5; clone_size: many; v_call: TRBV6-4; cdr3_aa: CASSETGGSGQPQHF; cdr3_nt: TGTGCCAGCAGTGAGACCGGGGGGAGCGGTCAGCCCCAGCATTTT
d_call: -; j_call: TRBJ2-7; clone_size: -; v_call: TRBV19; cdr3_aa: CASSAGFNYEQYF; cdr3_nt: TGTGCCAGTAGTGCGGGTTTCAACTACGAGCAGTACTTC
d_call: -; j_call: TRBJ2-1; clone_size: once; v_call: TRBV28; cdr3_aa: CASSTFWGPNEQFF; cdr3_nt: TGTGCCAGCAGCACCTTTTGGGGCCCCAATGAGCAGTTCTTC
d_call: -; j_call: TRBJ1-5; clone_size: -; v_call: TRBV16; cdr3_aa: CASSAIGSGVRPQHF; cdr3_nt: TGTGCCAGCAGCGCAATAGGGTCGGGAGTGCGGCCCCAGCATTTT
d_call: -; j_call: TRBJ2-2; clone_size: -; v_call: TRBV6-4; cdr3_aa: CASSDSSGSTGELFF; cdr3_nt: TGTGCCAGCAGTGACTCGAGTGGGTCCACCGGGGAGCTGTTTTTT
d_call: -; j_call: TRBJ1-1; clone_size: -; v_call: TRBV7-9; cdr3_aa: CASRLRTENTEAFF; cdr3_nt: TGTGCCAGCAGACTACGGACGGAGAACACTGAAGCTTTCTTT
d_call: TRBD2; j_call: TRBJ2-3; clone_size: few; v_call: TRBV6-1; cdr3_aa: CASSDEAGGTDTQYF; cdr3_nt: TGTGCCAGCAGTGACGAAGCGGGGGGCACAGATACGCAGTATTTT
d_call: -; j_call: TRBJ2-3; clone_size: -; v_call: TRBV6-5; cdr3_aa: CASSYQAATTDTQYF; cdr3_nt: TGTGCCAGCAGTTACCAAGCGGCTACCACAGATACGCAGTATTTT
d_call: -; j_call: TRBJ2-7; clone_size: -; v_call: TRBV5-5; cdr3_aa: CASSLSIIPEQYF; cdr3_nt: TGTGCCAGCAGCTTGTCAATAATCCCCGAGCAGTACTTC